This record covers a single T cell receptor (beta chain). These data come from a study of CD8 T cells in ankylosing spondylitis. TCRdb re-called the 5' RACE reads through MiXCR, storing one row per CDR3 protein. The sample consists of around 230,000 distinct CDR3 sequences, less than 10% of them appearing once. J was trimmed by 5 bases and V by 7 bases; bases with no gene match: 7. Looked up from germline, CDR1 is SNHLY and CDR2 is FYNNEI. The length of the CDR3 is 13 residues. This TCR derives from a male donor with ankylosing spondylitis or in good health (not recorded which). V usage is TRBV2 and J usage is TRBJ1-1; 7 bases agree with TRBD1. Sequenced sample: blood, either unsorted or a sorted T cell fraction (not recorded which). In DNA form, the CDR3 reads TGTGCCAGCATTTACAGGGGAGAGACTGAAGCTTTCTTT. Translating gives CASIYRGETEAFF.